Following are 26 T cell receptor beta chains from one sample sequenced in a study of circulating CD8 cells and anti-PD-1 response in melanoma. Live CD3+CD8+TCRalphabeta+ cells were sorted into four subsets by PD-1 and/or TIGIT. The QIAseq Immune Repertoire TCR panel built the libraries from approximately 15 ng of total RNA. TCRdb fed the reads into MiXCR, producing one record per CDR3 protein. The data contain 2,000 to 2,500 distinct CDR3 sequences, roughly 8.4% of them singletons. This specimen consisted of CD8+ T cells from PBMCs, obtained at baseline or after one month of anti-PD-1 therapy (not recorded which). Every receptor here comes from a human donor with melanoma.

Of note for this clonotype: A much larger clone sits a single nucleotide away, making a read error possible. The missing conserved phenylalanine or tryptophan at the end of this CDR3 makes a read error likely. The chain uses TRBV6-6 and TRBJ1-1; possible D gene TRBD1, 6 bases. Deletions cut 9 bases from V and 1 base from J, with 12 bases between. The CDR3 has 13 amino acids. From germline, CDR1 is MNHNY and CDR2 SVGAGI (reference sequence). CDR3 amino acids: CASHRGANTEAFS. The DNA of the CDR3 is TGTGCCAGTCACCGGGGGGCGAACACTGAAGCTTTCTCT.

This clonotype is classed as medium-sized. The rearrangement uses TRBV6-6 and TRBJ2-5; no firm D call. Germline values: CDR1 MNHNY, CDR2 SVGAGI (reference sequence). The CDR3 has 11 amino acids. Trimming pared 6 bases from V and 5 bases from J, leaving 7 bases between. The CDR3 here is CASSLGETQYF. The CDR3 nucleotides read TGTGCCAGCAGCCTCGGGGAGACCCAGTACTTC.

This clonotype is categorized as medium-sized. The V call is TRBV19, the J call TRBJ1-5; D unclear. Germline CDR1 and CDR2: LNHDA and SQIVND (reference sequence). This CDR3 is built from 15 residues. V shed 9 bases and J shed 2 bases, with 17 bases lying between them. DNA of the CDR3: TGTGCCAGCCCCCTCGTTCGGTGTGGCAATCAGCCCCAGCATTTT. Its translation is CASPLVRCGNQPQHF. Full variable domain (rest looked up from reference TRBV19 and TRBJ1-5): DGGITQSPKYLFRKEGQNVTLSCEQNLNHDAMYWYRQDPGQGLRLIYYSQIVNDFQKGDIAEGYSVSREKKESFPLTVTSAQKNPTAFYLCASPLVRCGNQPQHFGDGTRLSIL.

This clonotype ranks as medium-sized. This CDR3 is CASSLGNRETQYF. CDR3 nucleotides: TGTGCCAGCAGTTTGGGTAACAGGGAGACCCAGTACTTC. This chain uses TRBV27 with TRBJ2-5; TRBD1 is a possible D gene (5 bases). Per germline, CDR1 MNHEY and CDR2 SMNVEV (reference sequence). The germline V and J ends were trimmed by 3 bases and 5 bases, with 10 bases remaining between them. The CDR3 runs to 13 residues.

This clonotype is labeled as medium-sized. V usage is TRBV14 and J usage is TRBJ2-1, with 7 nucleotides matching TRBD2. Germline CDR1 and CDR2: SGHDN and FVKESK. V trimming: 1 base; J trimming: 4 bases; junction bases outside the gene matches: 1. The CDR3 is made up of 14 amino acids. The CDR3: CASSQGGSYNEQFF. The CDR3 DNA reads TGTGCCAGCAGCCAAGGCGGGAGTTACAATGAGCAGTTCTTC.

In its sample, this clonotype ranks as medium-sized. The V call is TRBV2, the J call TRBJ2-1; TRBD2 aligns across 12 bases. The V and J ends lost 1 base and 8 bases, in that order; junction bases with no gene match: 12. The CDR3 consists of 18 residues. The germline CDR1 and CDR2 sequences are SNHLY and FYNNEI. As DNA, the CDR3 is TGTGCCAGCAGTGAAGTTGTGACTAGCGGGAGTAATGAGGATGAGCAGTTCTTC. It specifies CASSEVVTSGSNEDEQFF.

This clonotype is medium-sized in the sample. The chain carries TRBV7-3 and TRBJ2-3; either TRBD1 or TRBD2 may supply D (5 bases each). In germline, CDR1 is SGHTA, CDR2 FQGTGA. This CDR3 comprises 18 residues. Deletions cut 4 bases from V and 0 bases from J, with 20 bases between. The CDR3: CASSSRGEGAASTDTQYF. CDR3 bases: TGTGCCAGCAGCTCTAGGGGAGAGGGAGCGGCGAGCACAGATACGCAGTATTTT.

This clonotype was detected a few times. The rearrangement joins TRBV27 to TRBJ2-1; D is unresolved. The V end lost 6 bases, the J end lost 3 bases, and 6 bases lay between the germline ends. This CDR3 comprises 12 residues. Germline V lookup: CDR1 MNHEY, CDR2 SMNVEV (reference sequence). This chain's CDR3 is CASRSGYNEQFF. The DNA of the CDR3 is TGTGCCAGCAGGTCGGGCTACAATGAGCAGTTCTTC.

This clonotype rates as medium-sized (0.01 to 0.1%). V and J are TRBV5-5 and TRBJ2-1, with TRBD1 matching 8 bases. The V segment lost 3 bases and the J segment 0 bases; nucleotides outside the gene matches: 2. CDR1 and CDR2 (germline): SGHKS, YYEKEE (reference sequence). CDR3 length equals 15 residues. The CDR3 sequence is CASSWTGSSYNEQFF. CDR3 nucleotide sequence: TGTGCCAGCAGCTGGACAGGGAGCTCCTACAATGAGCAGTTCTTC.

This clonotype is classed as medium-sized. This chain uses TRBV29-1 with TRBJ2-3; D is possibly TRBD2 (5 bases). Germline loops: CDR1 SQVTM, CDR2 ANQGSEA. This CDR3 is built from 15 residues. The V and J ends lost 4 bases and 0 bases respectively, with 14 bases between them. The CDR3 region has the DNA TGCAGCGTTGTATCAGGAGGTCTAAGCACAGATACGCAGTATTTT. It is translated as CSVVSGGLSTDTQYF.

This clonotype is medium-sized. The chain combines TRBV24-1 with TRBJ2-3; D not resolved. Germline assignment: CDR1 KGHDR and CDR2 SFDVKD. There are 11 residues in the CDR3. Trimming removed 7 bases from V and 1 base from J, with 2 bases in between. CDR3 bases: TGTGCCACCAGGGGCACAGATACGCAGTATTTT. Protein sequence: CATRGTDTQYF.

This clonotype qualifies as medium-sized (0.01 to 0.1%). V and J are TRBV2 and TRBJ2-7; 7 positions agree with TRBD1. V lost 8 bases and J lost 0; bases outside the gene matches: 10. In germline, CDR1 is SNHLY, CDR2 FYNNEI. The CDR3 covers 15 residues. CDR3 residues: CASLHRDRGSYEQYF. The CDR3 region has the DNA TGTGCCAGCCTTCACAGGGACAGAGGCTCCTACGAGCAGTACTTC.

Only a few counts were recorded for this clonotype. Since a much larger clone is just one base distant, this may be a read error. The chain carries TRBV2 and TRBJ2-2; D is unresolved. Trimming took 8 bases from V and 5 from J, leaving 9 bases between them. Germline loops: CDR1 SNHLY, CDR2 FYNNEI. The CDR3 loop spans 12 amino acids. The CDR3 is CASGVGTGELFF. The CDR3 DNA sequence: TGTGCCAGCGGGGTGGGGACCGGGGAGCTGTTTTTT.

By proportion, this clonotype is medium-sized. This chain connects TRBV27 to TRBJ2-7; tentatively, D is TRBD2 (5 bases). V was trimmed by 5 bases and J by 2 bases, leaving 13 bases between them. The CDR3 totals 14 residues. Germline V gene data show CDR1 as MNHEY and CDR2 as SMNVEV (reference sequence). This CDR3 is CASSTEPGTYEQYF. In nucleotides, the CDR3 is TGTGCCAGCAGTACAGAACCCGGGACCTACGAGCAGTACTTC.

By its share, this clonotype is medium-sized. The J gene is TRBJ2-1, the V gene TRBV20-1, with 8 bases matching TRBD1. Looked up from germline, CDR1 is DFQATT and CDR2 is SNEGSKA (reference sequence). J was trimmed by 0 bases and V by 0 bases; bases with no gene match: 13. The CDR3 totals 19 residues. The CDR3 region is CSARDLGRGPEGSYNEQFF. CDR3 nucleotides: TGCAGTGCTAGAGATCTTGGCAGGGGGCCTGAGGGCTCCTACAATGAGCAGTTCTTC.

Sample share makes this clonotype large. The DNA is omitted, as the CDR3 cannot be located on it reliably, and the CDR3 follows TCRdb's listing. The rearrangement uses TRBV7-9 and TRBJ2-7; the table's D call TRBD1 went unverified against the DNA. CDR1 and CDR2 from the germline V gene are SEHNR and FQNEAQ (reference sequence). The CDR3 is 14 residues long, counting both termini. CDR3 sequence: CASSFGAGAYEQYF.

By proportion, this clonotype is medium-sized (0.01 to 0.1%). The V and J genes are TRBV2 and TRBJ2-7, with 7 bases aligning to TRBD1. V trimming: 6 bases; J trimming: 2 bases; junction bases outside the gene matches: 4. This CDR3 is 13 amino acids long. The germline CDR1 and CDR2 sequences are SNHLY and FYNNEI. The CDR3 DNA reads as TGTGCCAGCAGCGCTGGACAGGCCTACGAGCAGTACTTC. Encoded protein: CASSAGQAYEQYF.

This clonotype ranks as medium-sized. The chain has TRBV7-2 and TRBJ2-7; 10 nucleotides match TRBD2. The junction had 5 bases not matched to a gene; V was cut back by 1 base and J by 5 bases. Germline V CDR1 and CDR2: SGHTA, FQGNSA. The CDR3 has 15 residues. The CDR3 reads CASSLDSGRPDEQYF. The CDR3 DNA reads TGTGCCAGCAGCTTAGATAGCGGGAGGCCAGACGAGCAGTACTTC.

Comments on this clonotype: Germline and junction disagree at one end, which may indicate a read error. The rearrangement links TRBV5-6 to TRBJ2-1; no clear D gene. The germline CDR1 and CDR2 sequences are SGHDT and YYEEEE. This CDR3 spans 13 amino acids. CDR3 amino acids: CASSPSTLYEQFF. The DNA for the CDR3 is TGTGCCAGCAGCCCTTCGACACTATATGAGCAGTTCTTT.

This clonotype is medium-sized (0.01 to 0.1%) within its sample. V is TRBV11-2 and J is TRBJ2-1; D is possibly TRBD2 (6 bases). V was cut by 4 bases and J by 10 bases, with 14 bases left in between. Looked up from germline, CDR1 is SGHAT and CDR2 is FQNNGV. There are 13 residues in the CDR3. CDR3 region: CASSSPEGREQFF. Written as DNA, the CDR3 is TGTGCCAGCAGCTCCCCGGAGGGACGAGAGCAGTTCTTC. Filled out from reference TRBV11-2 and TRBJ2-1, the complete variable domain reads EAGVAQSPRYKIIEKRQSVAFWCNPISGHATLYWYQQILGQGPKLLIQFQNNGVVDDSQLPKDRFSAERLKGVDSTLKIQPAKLEDSAVYLCASSSPEGREQFFGPGTRLTVL.

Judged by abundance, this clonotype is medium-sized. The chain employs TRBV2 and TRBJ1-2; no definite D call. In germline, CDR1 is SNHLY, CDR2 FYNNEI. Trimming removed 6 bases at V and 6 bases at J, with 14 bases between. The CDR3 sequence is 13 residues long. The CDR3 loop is CASRPIPPDGYTF. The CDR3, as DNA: TGTGCCAGCAGACCTATTCCACCTGATGGCTACACCTTC.

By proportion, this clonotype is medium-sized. The CDR3 coding sequence is TGTGCCAGCAGCCCGACGCCGAACACTGAAGCTTTCTTT. It codes for CASSPTPNTEAFF. The rearrangement links TRBV11-3 to TRBJ1-1; unclear D gene. The CDR3 covers 13 residues. Germline-derived CDR1 and CDR2 are SGHNT and YENEEA. Trimming removed 5 bases at V and 1 base at J, with 8 bases between.

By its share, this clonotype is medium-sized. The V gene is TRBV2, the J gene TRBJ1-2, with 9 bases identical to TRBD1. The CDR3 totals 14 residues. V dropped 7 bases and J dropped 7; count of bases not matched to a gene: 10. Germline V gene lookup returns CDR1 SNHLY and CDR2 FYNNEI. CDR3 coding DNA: TGTGCCAGCACCACGGGACAGGGCATAGGTGGCTACACCTTC. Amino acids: CASTTGQGIGGYTF.

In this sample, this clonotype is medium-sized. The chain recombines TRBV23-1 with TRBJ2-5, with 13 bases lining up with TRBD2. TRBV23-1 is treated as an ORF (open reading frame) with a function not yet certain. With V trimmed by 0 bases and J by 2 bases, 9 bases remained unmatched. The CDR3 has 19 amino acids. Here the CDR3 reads CASSQSRTSGGLMQETQYF. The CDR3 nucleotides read TGCGCCAGCAGTCAATCTCGGACTAGCGGGGGCCTGATGCAAGAGACCCAGTACTTC.

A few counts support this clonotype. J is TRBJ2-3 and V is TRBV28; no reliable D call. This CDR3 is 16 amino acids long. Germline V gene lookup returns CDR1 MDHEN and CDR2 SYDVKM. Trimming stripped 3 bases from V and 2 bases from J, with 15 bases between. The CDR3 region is CASSFSRRAFTDTQYF. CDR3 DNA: TGTGCCAGCAGTTTCTCCCGCAGAGCCTTCACAGATACGCAGTATTTT.

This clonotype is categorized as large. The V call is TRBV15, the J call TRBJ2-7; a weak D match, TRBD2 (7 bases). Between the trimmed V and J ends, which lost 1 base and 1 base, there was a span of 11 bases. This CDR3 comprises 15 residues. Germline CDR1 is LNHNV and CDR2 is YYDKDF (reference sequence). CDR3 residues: CATSRGRGASYEQYF. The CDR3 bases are TGTGCCACCAGCAGAGGCCGGGGGGCTTCCTACGAGCAGTACTTC.